A single sample is the source of the 22 T cell receptor beta chains below, sequenced in a study of CD8 T cells in ankylosing spondylitis. MiXCR, applied by TCRdb to the 5' RACE reads, yields one record per CDR3 protein. Among 200,000 to 300,000 distinct CDR3 sequences listed, 8% to 11% were seen once. The sample taken for sequencing was blood, either unsorted or a sorted T cell fraction (not recorded which). These receptors all stem from a male donor with ankylosing spondylitis or in good health (not recorded which).

This clonotype appeared a few times. The rearrangement links TRBV4-1 to TRBJ1-2; perhaps TRBD1 as D (5 bases). This CDR3 has 16 amino acids. V was clipped by 0 bases and J by 6 bases, with 17 bases between them. Germline CDR1 reads MGHRA; CDR2 reads YSYEKL. This chain's CDR3 is CASSQDGLGVYDGYTF. In DNA, the CDR3 is TGCGCCAGCAGCCAAGATGGATTGGGGGTATACGATGGCTACACCTTC.

At least ten counts were recorded for this clonotype. V and J are TRBV20-1 and TRBJ1-5; unclear D gene. The ends were cut back, 2 bases at V and 5 bases at J, with 10 bases in the middle. This CDR3 comprises 13 residues. In germline, CDR1 is DFQATT, CDR2 SNEGSKA (reference sequence). CDR3 bases: TGCAGTGCTAGATCGAGGGCAGATCAGCCCCAGCATTTT. Residues: CSARSRADQPQHF.

This clonotype showed up just a few times. The genes are TRBV20-1 and TRBJ2-3; 14 nucleotides line up with TRBD2. This CDR3 contains 16 residues. CDR1 is DFQATT and CDR2 is SNEGSKA in the germline V gene (reference sequence). J was trimmed by 4 bases and V by 3 bases; bases with no gene match: 6. CDR3 bases: TGCAGTGCTAGCGGGACTAGCGGGAGTTCGCCAGATACGCAGTATTTT. This translates into CSASGTSGSSPDTQYF.

There are a few counts of this clonotype. V is TRBV6-1 and J is TRBJ2-1; D is unresolved. Germline V gene data show CDR1 as MNHNS and CDR2 as SASEGT. This CDR3 region has 11 residues. Trimming took 5 bases from V and 5 from J, leaving 4 bases between them. CDR3 in amino acids: CASSMNNEQFF. CDR3 nucleotide sequence: TGTGCCAGCAGTATGAACAATGAGCAGTTCTTC.

This clonotype has at least ten counts. The rearrangement uses TRBV25-1 and TRBJ2-3; the D is unclear. V was pared by 7 bases and J by 9 bases, with 17 bases between. In germline, CDR1 is MGHDK, CDR2 SYGVNS. The CDR3 has 13 amino acids. This CDR3 is CASTPTSLRTQYF. The CDR3 DNA follows: TGTGCCAGCACTCCCACGTCCCTTAGGACGCAGTATTTT.

V usage is TRBV7-9 and J usage is TRBJ1-5, with TRBD1 matching 7 bases. The CDR3 consists of 14 residues. Germline trimming cut 4 bases from V and 3 bases from J; bases unmatched to any gene: 3. Germline assignment: CDR1 SEHNR and CDR2 FQNEAQ (reference sequence). The CDR3 bases are TGTGCCAGCAGCTCAGGGGGGGACAATCAGCCCCAGCATTTT. This encodes CASSSGGDNQPQHF. The full variable domain, completed using reference TRBV7-9 and TRBJ1-5, is DTGVSQNPRHKITKRGQNVTFRCDPISEHNRLYWYRQTLGQGPEFLTYFQNEAQLEKSRLLSDRFSAERPKGSFSTLEIQRTEQGDSAMYLCASSSGGDNQPQHFGDGTRLSIL.

There are many counts of this clonotype. The CDR3 is CSAPLRTSGRGDNEQFF. CDR3 DNA: TGCAGTGCCCCACTCCGGACTAGCGGGAGAGGGGACAATGAGCAGTTCTTC. The J gene is TRBJ2-1, the V gene TRBV20-1; 13 nucleotides agree with TRBD2. CDR1 and CDR2 from the germline V gene are DFQATT and SNEGSKA (reference sequence). The CDR3 spans 17 residues. V trimming: 6 bases; J trimming: 5 bases; junction bases outside the gene matches: 13.

Many counts were recorded for this clonotype. DNA for the CDR3: TGCGCCAGCAGCTTGAACGGGGGTTCAGCCACAGATACGCAGTATTTT. Amino acids: CASSLNGGSATDTQYF. The V and J genes are TRBV5-1 and TRBJ2-3, with D maybe TRBD2 (6 bases). The V end was cut by 1 base, the J end by 2 bases, with 14 bases between. The CDR3 consists of 16 residues. Per the germline V gene, CDR1 is SGHRS and CDR2 is YFSETQ.

This clonotype was counted many times. The J gene is TRBJ1-3, the V gene TRBV6-1; D call uncertain. V gave up 2 bases and J gave up 0 bases, with 8 bases separating them. Germline V lookup: CDR1 MNHNS, CDR2 SASEGT. This CDR3 is built from 15 residues. CDR3 protein: CASSESGHSGNTIYF. CDR3 coding DNA: TGTGCCAGCAGTGAAAGTGGCCACTCTGGAAACACCATATATTTT.

This chain uses TRBV7-9 with TRBJ1-1, with D possibly matching TRBD1 (6 bases). Trimming stripped 4 bases from V and 6 bases from J, with 12 bases between. This CDR3 spans 13 amino acids. Germline V gene sequence: CDR1 SEHNR, CDR2 FQNEAQ (reference sequence). CDR3 sequence (DNA): TGTGCCAGCAGCTCTACAGGGTCCTCTGAAGCTTTCTTT. As protein: CASSSTGSSEAFF.

This clonotype occurred many times. V is TRBV6-1 and J is TRBJ2-7; the D is unclear. V was shortened by 2 bases and J by 1 base, with 9 bases between the two germline ends. CDR3 length: 14 amino acids. The germline V gene has CDR1 MNHNS and CDR2 SASEGT. The CDR3 region is CASSEFMGSYEQYF. The CDR3 bases are TGTGCCAGCAGTGAATTCATGGGTTCCTACGAGCAGTACTTC.

This clonotype was found many times. The chain joins TRBV2 to TRBJ2-1; D might be TRBD1 or TRBD2, each matching 5 bases. CDR3 length equals 15 residues. Germline loops: CDR1 SNHLY, CDR2 FYNNEI. V lost 5 bases to trimming and J lost 4 bases, with 15 bases between them. The CDR3 sequence is CASSLGTLGYNEQFF. The CDR3 DNA follows: TGTGCCAGCAGTCTCGGGACCCTTGGATACAATGAGCAGTTCTTC.

This clonotype occurred many times. V and J are TRBV12-3 or TRBV12-4 and TRBJ2-1; TRBD2 matches at 8 bases. This CDR3 region has 15 residues. J gave up 6 bases and V 6 bases, and 10 bases lay outside the gene matches. CDR3 nucleotides: TGTGCCAGCAGCCCTATGACCAGCGGGGGCAATGAGCAGTTCTTC. This encodes CASSPMTSGGNEQFF.

This clonotype was counted ten times or more. V and J are TRBV6-5 and TRBJ1-2; D is ambiguous. V lost 0 bases and J 4 bases, leaving 9 bases between the germline ends. This CDR3 spans 14 amino acids. Germline CDR1 reads MNHEY; CDR2 reads SVGAGI. In nucleotides, the CDR3 is TGTGCCAGCAGTTACTCTGGCAGCAGCTATGGCTACACCTTC. It is translated as CASSYSGSSYGYTF.

This clonotype was seen at least ten times. The rearrangement links TRBV6-2 or TRBV6-3 to TRBJ2-7; no clear D. The CDR3 is made up of 11 amino acids. The germline V gene has CDR1 MNHEY and CDR2 SVGEGT. The germline V and J ends were trimmed by 6 bases and 6 bases, with 9 bases remaining between them. In DNA form, the CDR3 reads TGTGCCAGCAGCCGATTGACCGAGCAGTACTTC. Protein: CASSRLTEQYF.

This clonotype showed up just a few times. CDR3 sequence reads: CASSLGVGQPETQYF. CDR3 sequence (DNA): TGTGCCAGCAGCTTAGGAGTGGGACAGCCAGAGACCCAGTACTTC. V gene TRBV11-2 combines with J gene TRBJ2-5, with 7 positions matching TRBD1. CDR1 and CDR2 from the germline V gene are SGHAT and FQNNGV. V was clipped by 1 base and J by 4 bases; unmatched bases: 6. This CDR3 comprises 15 residues.

This clonotype occurred a few times. The V gene is TRBV11-2, the J gene TRBJ2-2; unclear D gene. The V end lost 5 bases, the J end lost 3 bases, and 7 bases lay between the germline ends. The length of the CDR3 is 13 residues. Germline loops: CDR1 SGHAT, CDR2 FQNNGV. This CDR3 reads CASSGSYTGELFF. The CDR3 nucleotides are TGTGCCAGCAGCGGATCCTACACCGGGGAGCTGTTTTTT.

This clonotype occurred many times. The gene calls are TRBV6-4 and TRBJ1-1, with 8 bases that match TRBD1. Germline V gives CDR1 MRHNA, CDR2 SNTAGT. The CDR3 has 15 residues. J was trimmed by 6 bases and V by 5 bases; bases with no gene match: 11. The CDR3 DNA sequence: TGTGCCAGCAGTACTACCGGACAGGGATCAGCTGAAGCTTTCTTT. It codes for CASSTTGQGSAEAFF.

This clonotype was detected ten times or more. The rearrangement links TRBV20-1 to TRBJ2-2; D not resolved. Germline V lookup: CDR1 DFQATT, CDR2 SNEGSKA (reference sequence). V was clipped by 6 bases and J by 7 bases, with 21 bases between them. The CDR3 is 15 amino acids. The CDR3 region has the DNA TGCAGTGCCGAAACCTCTCGACCTGAAGGCGGGGAGCTGTTTTTT. Translation: CSAETSRPEGGELFF.

This clonotype came up many times. This chain's CDR3 is CASSESGTGGHEQYF. CDR3 in DNA: TGTGCCAGCAGTGAATCCGGGACAGGGGGACACGAGCAGTACTTC. This rearrangement joins TRBV2 to TRBJ2-7; 11 bases align to TRBD1. The CDR3 loop spans 15 amino acids. Looked up from germline, CDR1 is SNHLY and CDR2 is FYNNEI. The junction had 5 bases not matched to a gene; V was cut back by 2 bases and J by 5 bases.

The CDR3 sequence is CASSWRKTGGPAGEQFF. The CDR3 DNA reads TGTGCCAGCAGCTGGAGAAAGACAGGGGGGCCGGCGGGGGAGCAGTTCTTC. The chain links TRBV7-9 to TRBJ2-1; TRBD1 aligns across 9 bases. The V gene end was trimmed by 4 bases and the J gene end by 10 bases; junction bases not matched to a gene: 17. The CDR3 consists of 17 residues. Germline-derived CDR1 and CDR2 are SEHNR and FQNEAQ (reference sequence). Full variable domain (remainder filled in from reference TRBV7-9 and TRBJ2-1): DTGVSQNPRHKITKRGQNVTFRCDPISEHNRLYWYRQTLGQGPEFLTYFQNEAQLEKSRLLSDRFSAERPKGSFSTLEIQRTEQGDSAMYLCASSWRKTGGPAGEQFFGPGTRLTVL.

This clonotype was observed many times. The rearrangement links TRBV5-5 to TRBJ1-2, with TRBD1 as a possible D gene (5 bases). The V gene's germline CDR1 is SGHKS and CDR2 YYEKEE (reference sequence). The CDR3 covers 14 residues. V gave up 4 bases and J gave up 4 bases, with 14 bases separating them. In DNA, the CDR3 is TGTGCCAGCAGCACGGGACGCGGGACCTATGGCTACACCTTC. Translation: CASSTGRGTYGYTF.